A selection of T cell receptor beta chains follows, all from one sample in a study of cytomegalovirus exposure and HLA in healthy donors. Generated by immunoSEQ multiplex PCR, the TCRdb table keeps only in-frame clones and is missing some. This sample has some 170,000 clones, with roughly 76% found just once. The sample was PBMCs. The receptor source for this set is a woman under 30 in good health and CMV-seropositive. The CDR3 runs from the conserved cysteine through the conserved F or W. A D gene is named only where the DNA matches it firmly. Clone size, where shown, is once, few, many, or a class for clones that have expanded.

V gene: TRBV9
clone size: .
D gene: TRBD1
J gene: TRBJ1-5
CDR3 protein: CASSVGQGGPQHF
CDR3 DNA: TGTGCCAGCAGCGTAGGACAGGGCGGGCCCCAGCATTTT

V gene: TRBV15
clone size: .
D gene: .
J gene: TRBJ1-6
CDR3 protein: CATNSRGSYNSPLHF
CDR3 DNA: TGTGCCACCAACTCGAGGGGGTCCTATAATTCACCCCTCCACTTT

V gene: TRBV15
clone size: once
D gene: TRBD2
J gene: TRBJ2-2
CDR3 protein: CATSRLRLAEELFF
CDR3 DNA: TGTGCCACCAGCAGACTCCGCCTAGCGGAGGAGCTGTTTTTT

V gene: TRBV27
clone size: once
D gene: TRBD1
J gene: TRBJ1-5
CDR3 protein: CASSINRDRGSQPQHF
CDR3 DNA: TGTGCCAGCAGTATAAACCGGGACAGGGGAAGTCAGCCCCAGCATTTT

V gene: TRBV30
clone size: .
D gene: .
J gene: TRBJ1-6
CDR3 protein: CALKGVGSYNSPLHF
CDR3 DNA: TGTGCCCTGAAGGGGGTAGGCTCCTATAATTCACCCCTCCACTTT

V gene: TRBV7-8
clone size: .
D gene: .
J gene: TRBJ2-2
CDR3 protein: CATRRLLGGELFF
CDR3 DNA: TGTGCCACCAGGCGGCTCTTGGGCGGGGAGCTGTTTTTT

V gene: TRBV7-8
clone size: .
D gene: TRBD2
J gene: TRBJ2-1
CDR3 protein: CASSLGLAANEQFF
CDR3 DNA: TGTGCCAGCAGCTTAGGGCTAGCGGCCAATGAGCAGTTCTTC

V gene: TRBV6-5
clone size: .
D gene: TRBD1
J gene: TRBJ1-1
CDR3 protein: CASSSEPTGSTEAFF
CDR3 DNA: TGTGCCAGCAGTTCCGAACCGACAGGGAGTACTGAAGCTTTCTTT

V gene: TRBV7-2
clone size: .
D gene: .
J gene: TRBJ1-4
CDR3 protein: CASARFGQGGEKLFF
CDR3 DNA: TGTGCCAGCGCCCGGTTTGGCCAGGGTGGAGAAAAACTGTTTTTT

V gene: TRBV5-6
clone size: .
D gene: TRBD1
J gene: TRBJ1-2
CDR3 protein: CASSLVPGGDYGYTF
CDR3 DNA: TGTGCCAGCAGCTTGGTCCCAGGGGGAGACTATGGCTACACCTTC

V gene: TRBV2
clone size: .
D gene: .
J gene: TRBJ1-1
CDR3 protein: CASSGRGQENTEAFF
CDR3 DNA: TGTGCCAGCAGTGGACGTGGACAAGAGAACACTGAAGCTTTCTTT

V gene: TRBV7-8
clone size: few
D gene: .
J gene: TRBJ1-2
CDR3 protein: CASSLGGGLGYTF
CDR3 DNA: TGTGCCAGCAGCTTAGGGGGGGGGTTGGGCTACACCTTC

V gene: TRBV9
clone size: .
D gene: .
J gene: TRBJ2-2
CDR3 protein: CASSGRGSTGELFF
CDR3 DNA: TGTGCCAGCAGCGGACGCGGGTCCACCGGGGAGCTGTTTTTT

V gene: TRBV7-2
clone size: .
D gene: .
J gene: TRBJ2-7
CDR3 protein: CASSLRDSRTYEQYF
CDR3 DNA: TGTGCCAGCAGCTTGCGGGACTCTAGAACCTACGAGCAGTACTTC

V gene: TRBV2
clone size: few
D gene: TRBD1
J gene: TRBJ1-1
CDR3 protein: CASSAGTGQPKAFF
CDR3 DNA: TGTGCCAGCAGTGCCGGGACAGGTCAGCCTAAAGCTTTCTTT

V gene: TRBV15
clone size: .
D gene: .
J gene: TRBJ2-1
CDR3 protein: CATSREGVYNEQFF
CDR3 DNA: TGTGCCACCAGCAGAGAGGGAGTCTACAATGAGCAGTTCTTC

V gene: TRBV27
clone size: .
D gene: .
J gene: TRBJ1-2
CDR3 protein: CASIGYTGSNYGYTF
CDR3 DNA: TGTGCCAGCATCGGATATACAGGCTCTAACTATGGCTACACCTTC

V gene: TRBV7-6
clone size: .
D gene: .
J gene: TRBJ2-2
CDR3 protein: CASSPLQGRVAGELFF
CDR3 DNA: TGTGCCAGCAGCCCATTACAGGGACGGGTCGCCGGGGAGCTGTTTTTT